Listed below are T cell receptor beta chains from one sample, sequenced in a study of shared clonotypes between healthy human individuals. This table comes from immunoSEQ multiplex PCR, and its TCRdb copy is limited to in-frame clones, with some not included. The data contain around 2,000,000 clones, about 94% of them singletons. Sequences were obtained from naive CD8+ T cells sorted from blood. The receptors were gathered from a man between 18 and 29 years old in good health. Each CDR3 is given with its conserved first and last residue. The order of the fields is J gene, D gene, V gene, clone size, CDR3 length, CDR3 protein, CDR3 DNA. D genes are given only for firm matches. The size of a clone is reported for some rows only, either as once, few or many, or as a class for expanded clones.

j_call: TRBJ2-5; d_call: .; v_call: TRBV4-1; clone_size: .; cdr3_length: 14; cdr3_aa: CASSQETAVKTQYF; cdr3_nt: TGCGCCAGCAGCCAAGAGACGGCCGTAAAGACCCAGTACTTC
j_call: TRBJ2-5; d_call: .; v_call: TRBV7-9; clone_size: .; cdr3_length: 18; cdr3_aa: CASSLEVKPGPSRETQYF; cdr3_nt: TGTGCCAGCAGCTTAGAGGTGAAACCGGGACCCTCGAGGGAGACCCAGTACTTC
j_call: TRBJ1-6; d_call: .; v_call: TRBV27; clone_size: .; cdr3_length: 17; cdr3_aa: CASSLRQGSSYNSPLHF; cdr3_nt: TGTGCCAGCAGTTTAAGGCAGGGTAGCTCCTATAATTCACCCCTCCACTTT
j_call: TRBJ1-4; d_call: .; v_call: TRBV9; clone_size: .; cdr3_length: 17; cdr3_aa: CASSVEGHLRGNEKLFF; cdr3_nt: TGTGCCAGCAGCGTAGAGGGACACCTGAGGGGTAATGAAAAACTGTTTTTT
j_call: TRBJ1-3; d_call: .; v_call: TRBV29-1; clone_size: .; cdr3_length: 14; cdr3_aa: CSALGGGTGNTIYF; cdr3_nt: TGCAGCGCATTGGGAGGGGGAACTGGAAACACCATATATTTT
j_call: TRBJ2-7; d_call: TRBD1; v_call: TRBV6-6; clone_size: .; cdr3_length: 15; cdr3_aa: CASSSPGQGAFEQYF; cdr3_nt: TGTGCCAGCAGTTCTCCGGGACAGGGGGCATTCGAGCAGTACTTC
j_call: TRBJ2-3; d_call: .; v_call: TRBV7-9; clone_size: .; cdr3_length: 13; cdr3_aa: CASSASLTDTQYF; cdr3_nt: TGTGCCAGCAGCGCAAGCCTGACAGATACGCAGTATTTT
j_call: TRBJ2-1; d_call: TRBD2; v_call: TRBV5-4; clone_size: .; cdr3_length: 14; cdr3_aa: CASSFGGSGNEQFF; cdr3_nt: TGTGCCAGCAGCTTCGGCGGGAGCGGCAATGAGCAGTTCTTC
j_call: TRBJ1-5; d_call: .; v_call: TRBV19; clone_size: .; cdr3_length: 16; cdr3_aa: CASSMSGGILSQPQHF; cdr3_nt: TGTGCCAGTAGTATGTCTGGGGGAATCCTCTCTCAGCCCCAGCATTTT
j_call: TRBJ2-1; d_call: .; v_call: TRBV27; clone_size: .; cdr3_length: 14; cdr3_aa: CASSMAASYNEQFF; cdr3_nt: TGTGCCAGCAGTATGGCGGCCAGCTACAATGAGCAGTTCTTC
j_call: TRBJ2-7; d_call: .; v_call: TRBV5-6; clone_size: .; cdr3_length: 14; cdr3_aa: CASSLGAGSYEQYF; cdr3_nt: TGTGCCAGCAGCTTGGGGGCAGGGAGCTACGAGCAGTACTTC
j_call: TRBJ1-4; d_call: TRBD1; v_call: TRBV19; clone_size: once; cdr3_length: 13; cdr3_aa: CASSVGTAEKLFF; cdr3_nt: TGTGCCAGTAGTGTTGGGACAGCAGAAAAACTGTTTTTT
j_call: TRBJ2-7; d_call: TRBD1; v_call: TRBV28; clone_size: .; cdr3_length: 13; cdr3_aa: CASTIQGAHEQYF; cdr3_nt: TGTGCCAGCACCATACAGGGGGCCCACGAGCAGTACTTC
j_call: TRBJ1-4; d_call: .; v_call: TRBV4-1; clone_size: .; cdr3_length: 15; cdr3_aa: CASSQSDFRFEKLFF; cdr3_nt: TGCGCCAGCAGCCAATCGGACTTCAGGTTCGAAAAACTGTTTTTT
j_call: TRBJ1-5; d_call: .; v_call: TRBV5-6; clone_size: .; cdr3_length: 12; cdr3_aa: CASSLGVQPQHF; cdr3_nt: TGTGCCAGCAGCCTGGGGGTGCAGCCCCAGCATTTT
j_call: TRBJ1-5; d_call: .; v_call: TRBV9; clone_size: .; cdr3_length: 13; cdr3_aa: CASSVGGGQPQHF; cdr3_nt: TGTGCCAGCAGCGTAGGGGGCGGGCAGCCCCAGCATTTT
j_call: TRBJ2-7; d_call: .; v_call: TRBV27; clone_size: .; cdr3_length: 13; cdr3_aa: CASSPGFSYEQYF; cdr3_nt: TGTGCCAGCAGCCCGGGATTCTCCTACGAGCAGTACTTC
j_call: TRBJ2-1; d_call: .; v_call: TRBV6-5; clone_size: .; cdr3_length: 15; cdr3_aa: CASSYSLDMPVEQFF; cdr3_nt: TGTGCCAGCAGTTACTCATTGGACATGCCGGTCGAGCAGTTCTTC
j_call: TRBJ2-7; d_call: TRBD1; v_call: TRBV2; clone_size: .; cdr3_length: 14; cdr3_aa: CASSNRDRAYEQYF; cdr3_nt: TGTGCCAGCAGTAACCGGGACAGGGCCTACGAGCAGTACTTC
j_call: TRBJ1-1; d_call: .; v_call: TRBV29-1; clone_size: .; cdr3_length: 13; cdr3_aa: CSVEDRGNTEAFF; cdr3_nt: TGCAGCGTTGAAGACAGGGGGAACACTGAAGCTTTCTTT
j_call: TRBJ2-5; d_call: .; v_call: TRBV25-1; clone_size: .; cdr3_length: 14; cdr3_aa: CASSESDGQETQYF; cdr3_nt: TGTGCCAGCAGTGAATCTGACGGCCAAGAGACCCAGTACTTC
j_call: TRBJ2-7; d_call: .; v_call: TRBV27; clone_size: few; cdr3_length: 13; cdr3_aa: CASSLTSSYEQYF; cdr3_nt: TGTGCCAGCAGTTTAACCAGCTCCTACGAGCAGTACTTC
j_call: TRBJ2-7; d_call: TRBD2; v_call: TRBV2; clone_size: .; cdr3_length: 12; cdr3_aa: CASSEGAGGQYF; cdr3_nt: TGTGCCAGCAGTGAAGGAGCGGGAGGACAGTACTTC
j_call: TRBJ2-5; d_call: .; v_call: TRBV2; clone_size: .; cdr3_length: 11; cdr3_aa: CASTIQETQYF; cdr3_nt: TGTGCCAGCACTATACAAGAGACCCAGTACTTC
j_call: TRBJ2-7; d_call: TRBD2; v_call: TRBV9; clone_size: .; cdr3_length: 16; cdr3_aa: CASSVVPSGRFGEQYF; cdr3_nt: TGTGCCAGCAGCGTAGTCCCCAGCGGGAGGTTCGGTGAGCAGTACTTC
j_call: TRBJ2-5; d_call: TRBD1; v_call: TRBV7-9; clone_size: .; cdr3_length: 16; cdr3_aa: CASSLWGQGIEETQYF; cdr3_nt: TGTGCCAGCAGCTTATGGGGACAGGGGATCGAAGAGACCCAGTACTTC
j_call: TRBJ2-1; d_call: .; v_call: TRBV7-6; clone_size: .; cdr3_length: 15; cdr3_aa: CASSPWESSYNEQFF; cdr3_nt: TGTGCCAGCAGCCCATGGGAGAGCTCCTACAATGAGCAGTTCTTC
j_call: TRBJ1-2; d_call: TRBD1; v_call: TRBV7-2; clone_size: .; cdr3_length: 18; cdr3_aa: CASSLAPWDRGRGYGYTF; cdr3_nt: TGTGCCAGCAGCTTAGCGCCTTGGGACAGGGGGCGCGGATATGGCTACACCTTC
j_call: TRBJ1-2; d_call: .; v_call: TRBV4-1; clone_size: .; cdr3_length: 14; cdr3_aa: CASSPIPSNYGYTF; cdr3_nt: TGCGCCAGCAGCCCCATTCCATCTAACTATGGCTACACCTTC
j_call: TRBJ1-6; d_call: .; v_call: TRBV19; clone_size: .; cdr3_length: 13; cdr3_aa: CASSYGYNSPLHF; cdr3_nt: TGTGCCAGTAGTTACGGTTATAATTCACCCCTCCACTTT
j_call: TRBJ2-7; d_call: .; v_call: TRBV29-1; clone_size: .; cdr3_length: 11; cdr3_aa: CSVRLSYEQYF; cdr3_nt: TGCAGCGTTCGGTTGTCCTACGAGCAGTACTTC
j_call: TRBJ2-2; d_call: .; v_call: TRBV6-1; clone_size: .; cdr3_length: 15; cdr3_aa: CASKGSGGNTGELFF; cdr3_nt: TGTGCCAGCAAAGGTTCGGGTGGGAACACCGGGGAGCTGTTTTTT
j_call: TRBJ1-1; d_call: TRBD1; v_call: TRBV5-4; clone_size: once; cdr3_length: 13; cdr3_aa: CASSIWTGTEAFF; cdr3_nt: TGTGCCAGCAGCATCTGGACAGGGACTGAAGCTTTCTTT
j_call: TRBJ1-3; d_call: TRBD1; v_call: TRBV2; clone_size: .; cdr3_length: 14; cdr3_aa: CASRKTGAGNTIYF; cdr3_nt: TGTGCCAGCAGGAAAACAGGGGCGGGAAACACCATATATTTT
j_call: TRBJ2-3; d_call: TRBD2; v_call: TRBV4-1; clone_size: .; cdr3_length: 15; cdr3_aa: CASTLAGGPTDTQYF; cdr3_nt: TGCGCCAGCACCCTAGCGGGGGGTCCAACAGATACGCAGTATTTT
j_call: TRBJ1-5; d_call: TRBD1; v_call: TRBV2; clone_size: .; cdr3_length: 20; cdr3_aa: CASSEALRQGSLGSNQPQHF; cdr3_nt: TGTGCCAGCAGTGAAGCGCTGAGACAGGGAAGTTTGGGTAGCAATCAGCCCCAGCATTTT
j_call: TRBJ2-3; d_call: TRBD2; v_call: TRBV5-4; clone_size: .; cdr3_length: 15; cdr3_aa: CASRTSGGAADTQYF; cdr3_nt: TGTGCCAGCAGAACAAGCGGGGGGGCGGCAGATACGCAGTATTTT
j_call: TRBJ2-2; d_call: TRBD2; v_call: TRBV7-9; clone_size: .; cdr3_length: 16; cdr3_aa: CASSSTQRGNTGELFF; cdr3_nt: TGTGCCAGCAGCTCCACCCAGCGGGGTAACACCGGGGAGCTGTTTTTT
j_call: TRBJ2-2; d_call: TRBD2; v_call: TRBV7-6; clone_size: once; cdr3_length: 15; cdr3_aa: CASSQGLGSQRELFF; cdr3_nt: TGTGCCAGCAGCCAGGGACTAGGATCCCAGCGGGAGCTGTTTTTT
j_call: TRBJ2-7; d_call: .; v_call: TRBV27; clone_size: .; cdr3_length: 16; cdr3_aa: CASSLSVGDRSYEQYF; cdr3_nt: TGTGCCAGCAGTTTATCTGTCGGGGACCGTTCCTACGAGCAGTACTTC
j_call: TRBJ2-1; d_call: .; v_call: TRBV27; clone_size: .; cdr3_length: 11; cdr3_aa: CASMRDNEQFF; cdr3_nt: TGTGCCAGCATGAGAGACAATGAGCAGTTCTTC
j_call: TRBJ2-3; d_call: .; v_call: TRBV9; clone_size: .; cdr3_length: 14; cdr3_aa: CASSVGGVGDTQYF; cdr3_nt: TGTGCCAGCAGCGTAGGCGGGGTTGGGGATACGCAGTATTTT
j_call: TRBJ2-7; d_call: TRBD1; v_call: TRBV2; clone_size: .; cdr3_length: 15; cdr3_aa: CASSLGTAYSYEQYF; cdr3_nt: TGTGCCAGCAGTCTCGGGACAGCATACTCCTACGAGCAGTACTTC
j_call: TRBJ2-3; d_call: .; v_call: TRBV5-1; clone_size: .; cdr3_length: 14; cdr3_aa: CASSLATSTDTQYF; cdr3_nt: TGCGCCAGCAGCTTGGCAACTAGCACAGATACGCAGTATTTT
j_call: TRBJ2-2; d_call: .; v_call: TRBV4-1; clone_size: .; cdr3_length: 16; cdr3_aa: CASSQDWQDETGELFF; cdr3_nt: TGCGCCAGCAGCCAAGATTGGCAGGACGAGACCGGGGAGCTGTTTTTT
j_call: TRBJ2-7; d_call: .; v_call: TRBV5-1; clone_size: .; cdr3_length: 13; cdr3_aa: CASSPTGGDEQYF; cdr3_nt: TGCGCCAGCTCCCCCACAGGGGGGGACGAGCAGTACTTC
j_call: TRBJ2-7; d_call: TRBD2; v_call: TRBV4-1; clone_size: .; cdr3_length: 14; cdr3_aa: CASSLAGNNNEQYF; cdr3_nt: TGCGCCAGCAGCCTAGCGGGAAATAATAACGAGCAGTACTTC
j_call: TRBJ2-1; d_call: .; v_call: TRBV2; clone_size: .; cdr3_length: 15; cdr3_aa: CASSEYTQPDNEQFF; cdr3_nt: TGTGCCAGCAGTGAGTACACGCAGCCGGACAATGAGCAGTTCTTC
j_call: TRBJ2-7; d_call: .; v_call: TRBV1; clone_size: once; cdr3_length: 15; cdr3_aa: CTSTLQGPPTYERYF; cdr3_nt: TGCACCAGCACTTTACAGGGACCCCCCACCTACGAGCGGTACTTC
j_call: TRBJ2-7; d_call: .; v_call: TRBV7-8; clone_size: .; cdr3_length: 13; cdr3_aa: CASSHYTGSEQYF; cdr3_nt: TGTGCCAGCAGCCATTATACAGGTTCCGAGCAGTACTTC
j_call: TRBJ1-2; d_call: .; v_call: TRBV28; clone_size: .; cdr3_length: 15; cdr3_aa: CASSPPKGEGYGYTF; cdr3_nt: TGTGCCAGCAGTCCTCCGAAGGGGGAGGGGTATGGCTACACCTTC
j_call: TRBJ2-5; d_call: TRBD1; v_call: TRBV28; clone_size: .; cdr3_length: 17; cdr3_aa: CASSLSQGASERETQYF; cdr3_nt: TGTGCCAGCAGTTTATCACAGGGGGCATCGGAGAGAGAGACCCAGTACTTC
j_call: TRBJ1-5; d_call: .; v_call: TRBV15; clone_size: .; cdr3_length: 17; cdr3_aa: CATSRDYAITGHQPQHF; cdr3_nt: TGTGCCACCAGCAGAGATTATGCGATAACAGGGCACCAGCCCCAGCATTTT
j_call: TRBJ2-3; d_call: TRBD1; v_call: TRBV7-9; clone_size: .; cdr3_length: 16; cdr3_aa: CASSQPGQGEHDTQYF; cdr3_nt: TGTGCCAGCAGCCAGCCGGGACAGGGAGAACATGATACGCAGTATTTT